These 27 T cell receptor beta chains were sequenced from one sample in a study of CD4 and CD8 cells across lung adenocarcinoma regions. TCRdb re-called the PCR reads through MiXCR, storing one row per CDR3 protein. The sample lists some 12,000 distinct CDR3 sequences; around 48% were seen once. The sample consisted of CD8+ T cells from the margin of a lung tumor. These receptors were taken from a female donor with lung adenocarcinoma. The CD4 and CD8 labels of this study may be unreliable.

As concerns this clonotype: At one boundary the junction diverges from the germline segment, which might be a read error. The chain has TRBV6-5 and TRBJ2-5, with 7 bases matching TRBD2. The CDR3 contains 15 residues. Germline loops: CDR1 MNHEY, CDR2 SVGAGI. CDR3 nucleotides: TGTGCCAGCAGATTCTCCGGTGCTAGCGGAAATGCGCAGTTTTTC. Encoded protein: CASRFSGASGNAQFF.

To note about this clonotype: Its ends do not fully match the called genes, so a read error is possible. V and J are TRBV20-1 and TRBJ2-5; D might be TRBD2 (5 bases). The CDR3 contains 13 residues. CDR1 and CDR2 from the germline V gene are DFQATT and SNEGSKA (reference sequence). The CDR3 sequence is CSAGGLCQETQYF. The CDR3 nucleotides are TGCAGTGCTGGAGGACTGTGCCAAGAGACGCAGTACTTC.

This chain links TRBV12-3 or TRBV12-4 with TRBJ2-5, with 7 bases fitting TRBD2. The J call may be incorrect, as the DNA end agrees better with TRBJ2-3. CDR3 length: 16 residues. The CDR3 DNA follows: TGTGCCAGCAGTTTAGGAGCGGGCCGTGGGGAGGGTACCCAGTATTTT. Protein: CASSLGAGRGEGTQYF.

This chain links TRBV27 with TRBJ2-5; D is undetermined. Per germline, CDR1 MNHEY and CDR2 SMNVEV (reference sequence). The CDR3 covers 13 residues. V lost 8 bases, J lost 7 bases, and 17 bases lay in between. CDR3 sequence reads: CASSVLLRATQYF. The DNA of the CDR3 is TGTGCCAGCTCCGTACTTCTCCGGGCGACCCAGTACTTC.

The V gene is TRBV6-1, the J gene TRBJ2-2, with 12 bases lining up with TRBD2. Per germline, CDR1 MNHNS and CDR2 SASEGT. The V segment lost 5 bases and the J segment 0 bases; nucleotides outside the gene matches: 1. The CDR3 sequence is 16 residues long. CDR3: CASSPSGGANTGELFF. CDR3 bases: TGTGCCAGCAGTCCTAGCGGGGGGGCGAACACCGGGGAGCTGTTTTTT.

This clonotype was seen at least ten times. The chain combines TRBV6-5 with TRBJ2-2; maybe TRBD2 (5 bases). The CDR3 is made up of 18 amino acids. Germline lookup yields CDR1 MNHEY and CDR2 SVGAGI. V was pared by 0 bases and J by 3 bases, with 17 bases between. CDR3 sequence (DNA): TGTGCCAGCAGTTACTCGAATCCGGGATCCTGGGACACCGGGGAGCTGTTTTTT. Protein product: CASSYSNPGSWDTGELFF.

This clonotype was found many times. The V gene is TRBV5-4, the J gene TRBJ2-3; no firm D call. Germline values: CDR1 SGHNT, CDR2 YYREEE (reference sequence). With 2 bases removed from V and 5 bases from J, the gap between germline ends came to 6 bases. This CDR3 is 12 amino acids long. The CDR3 here is CASSFSVDTQYF. CDR3 coding DNA: TGTGCCAGCAGCTTTTCAGTAGATACGCAGTATTTT.

The rearrangement links TRBV27 to TRBJ2-7, with D tentatively TRBD1 (5 bases). V gave up 3 bases and J gave up 6 bases, with 12 bases separating them. Germline V lookup: CDR1 MNHEY, CDR2 SMNVEV (reference sequence). The CDR3 is 13 amino acids. The CDR3 reads CASSLIKGREQYF. The CDR3 DNA reads TGTGCCAGCAGTTTGATTAAGGGGCGCGAGCAGTACTTC.

This clonotype was seen only a few times. With a much larger clone just one base away, this may be a read error. The chain uses TRBV7-2 and TRBJ2-1, with 8 bases that match TRBD1. The DNA end is more similar to TRBJ2-7, so the J call may be wrong. Germline V lookup: CDR1 SGHTA, CDR2 FQGNSA. This CDR3 is 14 amino acids long. CDR3 in amino acids: CASSRDRSYNEQYF. The CDR3 DNA sequence: TGTGCCAGCAGCCGGGACAGGTCCTACAATGAGCAGTACTTC.

Concerning this clonotype itself: One end of the junction fails to match germline, which may point to a read error. The rearrangement joins TRBV5-1 to TRBJ2-1; possibly TRBD1 or TRBD2 for D (5 bases each). Judging by the DNA end, TRBJ2-5 fits better; the J call may be wrong. CDR3 length: 15 residues. Germline lookup yields CDR1 SGHRS and CDR2 YFSETQ. DNA of the CDR3: TGCGCCAGCAGCCGAGGGGCAGGGTACCAGGAGACCCAGTACTTC. Protein product: CASSRGAGYQETQYF.

A word on this clonotype: A junction end diverges from the germline sequence, so it may reflect a read error. This chain uses TRBV6-1 with TRBJ2-3; TRBD1 matches 7 bases. CDR1 is MNHNS, CDR2 SASEGT, per germline. This CDR3 has 16 amino acids. The CDR3 nucleotides are TGTGCCAGCAGTCCTAGGGGGCACCCAGCCACAGATATTCAGTATTTC. Translation gives CASSPRGHPATDIQYF.

The chain is built from TRBV6-1 and TRBJ2-7, with 11 bases aligning to TRBD2. V was pared by 6 bases and J by 3 bases, with 1 base of the junction left unmatched. This CDR3 spans 13 amino acids. Germline CDR1 MNHNS, CDR2 SASEGT. The CDR3 is CASRGTSGYEQYF. CDR3 DNA: TGTGCCAGCAGGGGGACTAGCGGCTACGAGCAGTACTTC.

The sample holds many counts of this clonotype. The chain links TRBV6-5 to TRBJ1-3, with 7 bases aligning to TRBD1. The CDR3 consists of 16 residues. V lost 6 bases to trimming and J lost 3 bases; unmatched junction nucleotides: 11. The germline gives CDR1 MNHEY, CDR2 SVGAGI. CDR3 protein: CASSPVQGLGGNTIYF. CDR3 nucleotide sequence: TGTGCCAGCAGCCCTGTACAGGGGCTCGGTGGAAACACCATATATTTT.

This clonotype came up once. The rearrangement joins TRBV7-9 to TRBJ2-4; D gene unclear. The J call may be incorrect, as the DNA end agrees better with TRBJ2-7. This CDR3 comprises 13 residues. The germline gives CDR1 SEHNR, CDR2 FQNEAQ (reference sequence). CDR3 amino acids: CASSDTESYEQYF. CDR3 bases: TGTGCCAGCAGCGATACCGAATCCTACGAGCAGTACTTC.

In its sample, this clonotype was seen a few times. A single base separates this from a much larger clone, so it may be a read error. The chain combines TRBV7-8 with TRBJ2-5, with 8 bases matching TRBD1. This CDR3 is 15 amino acids long. The junction had 14 bases not matched to a gene; V was cut back by 3 bases and J by 11 bases. Germline lookup yields CDR1 SGHVS and CDR2 FQNEAQ. The CDR3 reads CASSFRGLSYNEQYF. The CDR3 DNA reads as TGTGCCAGCAGCTTCAGGGGGCTAAGTTACAATGAGCAGTACTTC.

The rearrangement uses TRBV5-1 and TRBJ2-3; possible D gene TRBD1, 6 bases. The germline CDR1 and CDR2 sequences are SGHRS and YFSETQ. Trimming removed 0 bases at V and 4 bases at J, with 12 bases between. This CDR3 is built from 15 residues. The CDR3 is CASSLGDITADTQYF. For the CDR3, the DNA is TGCGCCAGCAGCTTGGGGGACATTACGGCAGATACGCAGTATTTT.

This clonotype was counted many times. This chain joins TRBV6-1 and TRBJ2-3; 9 bases match TRBD2. The V segment lost 8 bases and the J segment 10 bases; nucleotides outside the gene matches: 10. The CDR3 is made up of 13 amino acids. Germline V gives CDR1 MNHNS, CDR2 SASEGT. This CDR3 is CASFPLAGYSQYF. The CDR3 region has the DNA TGTGCCAGCTTCCCCCTAGCGGGGTATTCGCAGTATTTT.

The chain couples TRBV27 to TRBJ2-2, with 8 bases that match TRBD1. This CDR3 has 13 amino acids. J was trimmed by 16 bases and V by 7 bases; bases with no gene match: 14. Germline-derived CDR1 and CDR2 are MNHEY and SMNVEV (reference sequence). The chain's CDR3 is CASTRTGSEAQFF. CDR3 DNA sequence: TGTGCCAGCACCAGGACAGGGTCAGAGGCGCAGTTTTTT.

The gene calls are TRBV6-1 and TRBJ2-4, with a possible D match to TRBD2 (5 bases). Germline values: CDR1 MNHNS, CDR2 SASEGT. The CDR3 covers 14 residues. CDR3 protein: CAGSADLAKNTQYF. In DNA form, the CDR3 reads TGTGCGGGCAGCGCAGACCTAGCCAAAAACACCCAGTACTTC.

Only a few counts were recorded for this clonotype. The chain joins TRBV12-3 or TRBV12-4 to TRBJ1-1; 7 bases line up with TRBD1. The J segment lost 2 bases and the V segment lost 6 bases, leaving 6 bases of the junction unmatched. The CDR3 contains 14 residues. The CDR3 protein is CASRSGQPNTEAFF. The CDR3 DNA follows: TGTGCCAGCAGGTCGGGACAGCCTAACACTGAAGCTTTCTTT.

The V gene is TRBV7-6, the J gene TRBJ1-2, with D unclear. The CDR3 spans 15 residues. V lost 1 base, J lost 2 bases, and 11 bases lay in between. Looked up from germline, CDR1 is SGHVS and CDR2 is FNYEAQ. This CDR3 is CASSLVPGSNYGYTF. The CDR3 DNA follows: TGTGCCAGCAGCTTAGTCCCCGGCAGCAACTATGGCTACACCTTC. Complete variable domain (other parts from reference TRBV7-6 and TRBJ1-2): GAGVSQSPRYKVTKRGQDVALRCDPISGHVSLYWYRQALGQGPEFLTYFNYEAQQDKSGLPNDRFSAERPEGSISTLTIQRTEQRDSAMYRCASSLVPGSNYGYTFGSGTRLTVV.

The table lists this clonotype with many counts. V gene TRBV24-1 combines with J gene TRBJ2-1; 7 bases agree with TRBD1. Germline-derived CDR1 and CDR2 are KGHDR and SFDVKD. The CDR3 spans 15 residues. With V trimmed by 2 bases and J by 8 bases, 8 bases remained unmatched. Here the CDR3 DNA reads TGTGCCACCAGTGATTCGGGGAAGGGGGCCGATGAGCAGTTCTTC. This encodes CATSDSGKGADEQFF.

As regards this clonotype: It is likely a read error, because the conserved phenylalanine at the end of the CDR3 is missing. Because the CDR3's place on the DNA is in doubt, the DNA is left out and the CDR3 is given as listed by TCRdb. CDR3 region: CSAGGRRGVRLPCS. The chain is built from TRBV29-1 and TRBJ2-5; the table names TRBD2, a call not compared with the DNA. From its first to its last residue, the CDR3 has 14 amino acids. Germline V lookup: CDR1 SQVTM, CDR2 ANQGSEA.

The chain joins TRBV9 to TRBJ1-1; TRBD1 aligns across 10 bases. V shed 9 bases, J shed 7 bases, and the junction held 6 bases outside the gene matches. CDR3 length: 12 residues. Looked up from germline, CDR1 is SGDLS and CDR2 is YYNGEE. The chain's CDR3 is CATGTGEGEAFF. The CDR3 nucleotides are TGTGCCACCGGGACAGGGGAGGGTGAAGCTTTCTTT.

The chain links TRBV20-1 to TRBJ2-3; tentatively, D is TRBD1 (5 bases). The CDR3 is made up of 11 amino acids. CDR1 and CDR2 (germline): DFQATT, SNEGSKA (reference sequence). The ends were cut back, 6 bases at V and 1 base at J, with 5 bases in the middle. The CDR3 loop reads CSAGGTDTQYF. As DNA, the CDR3 is TGCAGTGCAGGGGGCACAGATACGCAGTATTTT.

The V and J genes are TRBV27 and TRBJ2-5; D may be TRBD2 (6 bases). V lost 1 base to trimming and J lost 10 bases, with 16 bases between them. From germline, CDR1 is MNHEY and CDR2 SMNVEV (reference sequence). The length of the CDR3 is 14 residues. CDR3 region: CASSLWPNAGFQYF. The CDR3 DNA follows: TGTGCCAGCAGTTTATGGCCCAACGCGGGGTTCCAGTACTTC.

This clonotype counts as medium-sized. V and J are TRBV6-1 and TRBJ2-5, with D unclear. CDR3 length equals 13 residues. V gave up 7 bases and J gave up 5 bases, with 14 bases separating them. Per the germline V gene, CDR1 is MNHNS and CDR2 is SASEGT. CDR3 sequence: CASTPLRGETQYF. In DNA, the CDR3 is TGTGCCAGCACCCCCCTGAGAGGTGAGACCCAGTACTTC.